A single sample is the source of the 13 T cell receptor beta chains below, sequenced in a study of cytomegalovirus exposure and HLA in healthy donors. Use of 60 Vbeta and 13 Jbeta primers characterized the PCR. Assay used: immunoSEQ multiplex PCR; TCRdb lists only in-frame clones, some missing. This sample yields 150,000 to 200,000 clones, of which about three quarters are seen a single time; about 1.4% belongs to the top ten. Sequencing was performed on PBMCs. These receptors all come from a woman in her twenties or thirties in good health and CMV-seropositive.

The CDR3 loop is CASSSQTSGEQYF. CDR3 in DNA: TGTGCCAGTAGTAGCCAAACTAGTGGGGAGCAGTACTTC. The rearrangement joins TRBV19 to TRBJ2-7, with a weak D call TRBD2 (5 bases). There are 13 residues in the CDR3. Germline V gene lookup returns CDR1 LNHDA and CDR2 SQIVND (reference sequence). Trimming took off 4 bases at V and 7 bases at J, with 14 bases between the two ends.

CDR3 protein: CASSLFRDTNYGYTF. CDR3 coding DNA: TGTGCCAGCAGTCTTTTCCGGGACACCAACTATGGCTACACCTTC. The chain is built from TRBV27 and TRBJ1-2; the D gene is possibly TRBD1 (6 bases). Germline values: CDR1 MNHEY, CDR2 SMNVEV (reference sequence). V lost 5 bases to trimming and J lost 2 bases, with 15 bases between them. The CDR3 is made up of 15 amino acids.

The V gene is TRBV28, the J gene TRBJ1-5, with 10 bases lining up with TRBD1. Germline V gives CDR1 MDHEN, CDR2 SYDVKM. V dropped 6 bases and J dropped 6; count of bases not matched to a gene: 5. This CDR3 is built from 14 residues. CDR3 coding DNA: TGTGCCAGCAGGGGACAGGGGTTTGGTCAGCCCCAGCATTTT. It is translated as CASRGQGFGQPQHF.

This chain connects TRBV28 to TRBJ1-4; D not resolved. Trimming pared 5 bases from V and 7 bases from J, leaving 11 bases between. This CDR3 is 13 amino acids long. CDR1 is MDHEN and CDR2 is SYDVKM in the germline V gene. The CDR3 sequence is CASSVRVREKLFF. The CDR3 DNA reads as TGTGCCAGCAGTGTGAGGGTTCGTGAAAAACTGTTTTTT.

This chain uses TRBV5-1 with TRBJ2-3; 9 bases are a match to TRBD2. Germline assignment: CDR1 SGHRS and CDR2 YFSETQ. The CDR3 sequence is 16 residues long. V gave up 0 bases and J gave up 4 bases; unmatched junction bases: 6. CDR3 bases: TGCGCCAGCAGCTTGGGGTTAGCGGGAGAAGCAGATACGCAGTATTTT. Residues: CASSLGLAGEADTQYF.

The chain is built from TRBV14 and TRBJ1-1; maybe TRBD1 (5 bases). The length of the CDR3 is 14 residues. The germline gives CDR1 SGHDN, CDR2 FVKESK. Trimming took off 1 base at V and 4 bases at J, with 10 bases between the two ends. CDR3 in amino acids: CASSQVGGVTEAFF. As DNA, the CDR3 is TGTGCCAGCAGCCAAGTGGGAGGGGTCACTGAAGCTTTCTTT. Full variable domain (rest looked up from reference TRBV14 and TRBJ1-1): EAGVTQFPSHSVIEKGQTVTLRCDPISGHDNLYWYRRVMGKEIKFLLHFVKESKQDESGMPNNRFLAERTGGTYSTLKVQPAELEDSGVYFCASSQVGGVTEAFFGQGTRLTVV.

The rearrangement uses TRBV9 and TRBJ2-7; 7 positions agree with TRBD1. The CDR3 runs 14 residues. V was clipped by 3 bases and J by 6 bases; unmatched bases: 9. CDR1 and CDR2 from the germline V gene are SGDLS and YYNGEE. The CDR3 reads CASSESPTGTEQYF. The CDR3 DNA follows: TGTGCCAGCAGCGAAAGCCCGACAGGGACCGAGCAGTACTTC.

The chain employs TRBV2 and TRBJ2-3; 9 bases map to TRBD2. This CDR3 region has 15 residues. Germline-derived CDR1 and CDR2 are SNHLY and FYNNEI. The V gene end was trimmed by 2 bases and the J gene end by 1 base; junction bases not matched to a gene: 1. The CDR3, as DNA: TGTGCCAGCAGTGAAAGGACTAGCGGCACAGATACGCAGTATTTT. Its translation: CASSERTSGTDTQYF.

The chain couples TRBV4-1 to TRBJ1-1; D is undetermined. Germline V gene sequence: CDR1 MGHRA, CDR2 YSYEKL. Trimming pared 1 base from V and 2 bases from J, leaving 14 bases between. The CDR3 totals 16 residues. Here the CDR3 reads CASSQGRGGLNTEAFF. Written as DNA, the CDR3 is TGCGCCAGCAGCCAAGGGCGGGGAGGTCTAAACACTGAAGCTTTCTTT.

The rearrangement joins TRBV5-4 to TRBJ1-2; the match to TRBD1 covers 8 bases. CDR3 size: 15 residues. Germline CDR1 is SGHNT and CDR2 is YYREEE (reference sequence). V lost 5 bases, J lost 7 bases, and 13 bases stayed unmatched. In DNA form, the CDR3 reads TGTGCCAGCAGTTCGAATGGACAGGGCGGGGTTGGCTACACCTTC. The encoded protein is CASSSNGQGGVGYTF.

The count of this clone is one. V and J are TRBV7-8 and TRBJ1-4; 8 bases map to TRBD1. With V trimmed by 6 bases and J by 6 bases, 12 bases remained unmatched. CDR1 is SGHVS and CDR2 is FQNEAQ in the germline V gene. This CDR3 comprises 16 residues. CDR3 protein: CASRNRPETGDEKLFF. The CDR3 DNA follows: TGTGCCAGCAGAAACCGCCCCGAGACAGGGGATGAAAAACTGTTTTTT.

V and J are TRBV21-1 and TRBJ1-1; the tabulated D call, TRBD1, remains unverified against the DNA. TRBV21-1 is a listed pseudogene. CDR3 length equals 14 residues. The CDR3: CASSPEGVNTEAFF. CDR3 nucleotide sequence: TGTGCCAGCAGCCCTGAGGGGGTGAACACTGAAGCTTTCTTT.

The chain uses TRBV5-1 and TRBJ1-1; D call uncertain. The CDR3 runs 14 residues. Germline lookup yields CDR1 SGHRS and CDR2 YFSETQ. V was shortened by 5 bases and J by 1 base, with 12 bases between the two germline ends. The CDR3 bases are TGCGCCAGCAGAAAACCGGGATCGAACACTGAAGCTTTCTTT. Translated, it gives CASRKPGSNTEAFF.